This record looks at one T cell receptor beta chain sequence and its context. Its antigen is undetermined. These data are taken from a study of T cell responses to AZD1222 COVID-19 vaccine. The assay was immunoSEQ multiplex PCR, and TCRdb's table has in-frame clones only and misses some. The sample includes approximately 89,000 clones, about 88% of them seen just once. Study observations and caveats: Spike was spanned by vaccine-associated CD4 TCRs, which were dominant at 160-218 and 743-854. Repertoire samples came only from after the peak T cell response. Rises in breadth and depth of Spike-specific TCRs came after two AZD1222 doses.

The germline gives CDR1 LNHDA, CDR2 SQIVND (reference sequence). The CDR3 has 16 residues. Between the trimmed V and J ends, which lost 1 base and 4 bases, there was a span of 17 bases. The chain uses TRBV19 and TRBJ2-7; D might be TRBD2 (5 bases). The source of this sequence is an adult in good health. This sample comprised peripheral blood, obtained on day 0 of AZD1222 vaccination. CDR3 sequence reads: CASSIGWSGSSYEQYF. The DNA for the CDR3 is TGTGCCAGTAGTATAGGATGGTCGGGGTCCAGTTACGAGCAGTACTTC. The complete variable domain, with remaining parts taken from reference TRBV19 and TRBJ2-7, reads DGGITQSPKYLFRKEGQNVTLSCEQNLNHDAMYWYRQDPGQGLRLIYYSQIVNDFQKGDIAEGYSVSREKKESFPLTVTSAQKNPTAFYLCASSIGWSGSSYEQYFGPGTRLTVT.